This T cell receptor beta chain was identified in a study of T cells in Graves' hyperthyroidism and ophthalmopathy. General study results and limits: The model anticipated ophthalmopathy a median 6.5 months pre-onset.

Amplification yielded TCR beta CDR3 regions, with RNA transcripts as the source. RT-PCR in the first round (using the HTBI primer set) targeted the TCR CDR3. In TCRdb, the multiplex PCR reads were re-called with MiXCR into one record per CDR3 protein. The data show 480,000 or so distinct CDR3 sequences, with roughly 45% seen just once and about 45% held by the top ten. Germline values: CDR1 SQVTM, CDR2 ANQGSEA. The CDR3 runs to 14 residues. V gave up 6 bases and J gave up 0 bases, with 15 bases separating them. This clonotype was recorded many times. Its target is unknown. The receptor comes from an adult woman with Graves' disease, either hyperthyroidism or ophthalmopathy (not recorded which). Sequences were obtained from peripheral blood or thyroid tissue (not recorded which). The chain couples TRBV29-1 to TRBJ2-7, with a weak D call TRBD1 (7 bases). This chain's CDR3 is CSVHDREASYEQYF. Here the CDR3 DNA reads TGCAGCGTCCACGACAGGGAGGCCTCCTACGAGCAGTACTTC.